The next 30 T cell receptor beta chains were all read from a single sample in a study of blood T cell repertoires in COVID-19. Repertoires were generated with immunoSEQ multiplex PCR, while TCRdb's copy carries only in-frame clones and drops some. This sample has 70,000 to 95,000 clones, with under 85% found just once. Material for sequencing was peripheral blood. The receptors were sampled from a human donor in a cohort sampled during active COVID-19.

The chain links TRBV18 to TRBJ2-7; 8 bases map to TRBD2. V shed 2 bases, J shed 7 bases, and the junction held 4 bases outside the gene matches. This CDR3 is 13 amino acids long. The germline V gene has CDR1 KGHSH and CDR2 LQKENI. The CDR3 reads CASSPGLAREQYF. In nucleotides, the CDR3 is TGTGCCAGCTCACCAGGACTAGCTCGGGAGCAGTACTTC.

This clone was found a few times. The chain is built from TRBV4-2 and TRBJ2-1; 9 nucleotides align to TRBD2. The CDR3 covers 15 residues. The junction had 11 bases not matched to a gene; V was cut back by 4 bases and J by 10 bases. Germline V gene data show CDR1 as LGHNA and CDR2 as YNFKEQ. In DNA form, the CDR3 reads TGTGCCAGCAGCCCCCGGGGCGGGGGGGCAGGGGAGCAGTTCTTC. Its protein product is CASSPRGGGAGEQFF.

V is TRBV4-2 and J is TRBJ2-3, with TRBD2 matching 8 bases. This CDR3 comprises 17 residues. Germline V gives CDR1 LGHNA, CDR2 YNFKEQ. V shed 1 base, J shed 6 bases, and the junction held 12 bases outside the gene matches. CDR3 in DNA: TGTGCCAGCAGCCAAGTGCCGAGCGGGGGACGGTGGGATACGCAGTATTTT. Encoded protein: CASSQVPSGGRWDTQYF.

The chain has TRBV6-1 and TRBJ1-2; TRBD1 matches at 8 bases. The CDR3 consists of 15 residues. Looked up from germline, CDR1 is MNHNS and CDR2 is SASEGT. V gave up 1 base and J gave up 4 bases; unmatched junction bases: 5. CDR3 sequence reads: CASSEEQGDSYGYTF. CDR3 nucleotides: TGTGCCAGCAGTGAAGAACAGGGGGATAGCTATGGCTACACCTTC.

The CDR3: CASSPPGLRGEQYF. In nucleotides, the CDR3 is TGTGCCAGCTCACCACCGGGGTTGCGGGGGGAGCAGTACTTC. The genes are TRBV18 and TRBJ2-7; 7 bases are shared with TRBD2. The junction had 6 bases not matched to a gene; V was cut back by 0 bases and J by 7 bases. This CDR3 spans 14 amino acids. Germline V gives CDR1 KGHSH, CDR2 LQKENI.

The genes are TRBV13 and TRBJ1-6; D is unresolved. CDR3 length: 15 amino acids. Trimming cost V 2 bases and J 7 bases, with 12 bases left between them. Looked up from germline, CDR1 is PRHDT and CDR2 is FYEKMQ (reference sequence). The CDR3 loop is CASSLRQGANSPLHF. The CDR3, as DNA: TGTGCCAGCAGCTTACGTCAAGGAGCAAATTCACCCCTCCACTTT. The variable domain in full, completed from reference TRBV13 and TRBJ1-6, reads AAGVIQSPRHLIKEKRETATLKCYPIPRHDTVYWYQQGPGQDPQFLISFYEKMQSDKGSIPDRFSAQQFSDYHSELNMSSLELGDSALYFCASSLRQGANSPLHFGNGTRLTVT.

The rearrangement links TRBV19 to TRBJ1-4; D remains ambiguous. Between the trimmed V and J ends, which lost 3 bases and 0 bases, there was a span of 14 bases. Germline assignment: CDR1 LNHDA and CDR2 SQIVND (reference sequence). The CDR3 consists of 17 residues. The chain's CDR3 is CASSIFLRVATNEKLFF. As DNA, the CDR3 is TGTGCCAGTAGTATTTTTCTCCGGGTAGCAACTAATGAAAAACTGTTTTTT.

This clone was observed a few times. The rearrangement uses TRBV6-5 and TRBJ1-2; the D gene is possibly TRBD1 (6 bases). Germline V gene data show CDR1 as MNHEY and CDR2 as SVGAGI. V lost 2 bases, J lost 3 bases, and 10 bases lay in between. The CDR3 has 14 amino acids. The CDR3 region has the DNA TGTGCCAGCAGTTACCGGTCAGGGGACTATGGCTACACCTTC. Protein: CASSYRSGDYGYTF.

The rearrangement joins TRBV10-2 to TRBJ2-2; tentative D call: TRBD2 (7 bases). V lost 6 bases and J 4 bases, leaving 15 bases between the germline ends. CDR1 and CDR2 (germline): WSHSY, SAAADI. The CDR3 totals 15 residues. The CDR3 protein is CASRSGDTGTGELFF. For the CDR3, the DNA is TGCGCCAGCAGAAGCGGGGACACCGGCACCGGGGAGCTGTTTTTT.

The chain recombines TRBV30 with TRBJ2-3, with 7 positions matching TRBD1. J gave up 8 bases and V 1 base, and 12 bases lay outside the gene matches. This CDR3 is 15 amino acids long. Looked up from germline, CDR1 is GTSNPN and CDR2 is SVGIG (reference sequence). The CDR3 spells CAWSAQGTRRVTQYF. Written as DNA, the CDR3 is TGTGCCTGGAGTGCACAGGGGACCCGCCGGGTTACGCAGTATTTT. Full variable domain (outside the CDR3, taken from reference TRBV30 and TRBJ2-3): SQTIHQWPATLVQPVGSPLSLECTVEGTSNPNLYWYRQAAGRGLQLLFYSVGIGQISSEVPQNLSASRPQDRQFILSSKKLLLSDSGFYLCAWSAQGTRRVTQYFGPGTRLTVL.

The chain uses TRBV19 and TRBJ1-4; tentative D call: TRBD1 (6 bases). CDR1 is LNHDA and CDR2 is SQIVND in the germline V gene (reference sequence). The CDR3 covers 15 residues. V was trimmed by 5 bases and J by 4 bases, leaving 14 bases between them. CDR3 amino acids: CASSRGAQSNEKLFF. CDR3 DNA sequence: TGTGCCAGTAGTCGGGGGGCGCAGAGTAATGAAAAACTGTTTTTT.

The gene calls are TRBV7-3 and TRBJ2-3, with TRBD1 matching 7 bases. The V gene's germline CDR1 is SGHTA and CDR2 FQGTGA. The CDR3 contains 15 residues. With 3 bases clipped from V and 0 bases from J, the junction kept 3 bases outside the gene matches. The chain's CDR3 is CASSFRGQSTDTQYF. CDR3 sequence (DNA): TGTGCCAGCAGCTTCCGGGGACAGAGCACAGATACGCAGTATTTT.

This chain uses TRBV9 with TRBJ1-3; 7 positions match TRBD1. The CDR3 is 15 amino acids. V dropped 3 bases and J dropped 0; count of bases not matched to a gene: 3. Germline assignment: CDR1 SGDLS and CDR2 YYNGEE. CDR3 nucleotide sequence: TGTGCCAGCAGCGAAGCAGGGGGCTCTGGAAACACCATATATTTT. Its translation: CASSEAGGSGNTIYF.

The rearrangement joins TRBV6-2 or TRBV6-3 to TRBJ2-7, with 11 bases lining up with TRBD2. Trimming removed 6 bases from V and 6 bases from J; junction bases left unmatched: 13. Germline CDR1 MNHEY, CDR2 SVGEGT. The CDR3 is 16 residues long. CDR3 sequence (DNA): TGTGCCAGCAGCACCGCGGGACTAGCGGCCGCCACCGAGCAGTACTTC. Amino acid sequence: CASSTAGLAAATEQYF.

This chain links TRBV5-8 with TRBJ1-5; 9 bases align to TRBD1. The V and J ends lost 4 bases and 6 bases, in that order; junction bases with no gene match: 5. The CDR3 totals 14 residues. Germline CDR1 and CDR2: SGHTS and YDEGEE. The CDR3 DNA is TGTGCCAGCAGCGGAAACAGGGGGCTTCAGCCCCAGCATTTT. Protein sequence: CASSGNRGLQPQHF.

This chain joins TRBV7-9 and TRBJ2-7, with unresolved D. Germline V gene data show CDR1 as SEHNR and CDR2 as FQNEAQ (reference sequence). V was clipped by 0 bases and J by 5 bases, with 11 bases between them. The CDR3 is made up of 14 amino acids. CDR3 loop: CASSLALVRDEQYF. In DNA form, the CDR3 reads TGTGCCAGCAGCTTAGCGCTTGTCCGGGACGAGCAGTACTTC.

The rearrangement uses TRBV28 and TRBJ2-5, with 8 bases that match TRBD2. The CDR3 contains 15 residues. Germline V lookup: CDR1 MDHEN, CDR2 SYDVKM. V lost 1 base, J lost 2 bases, and 3 bases stayed unmatched. DNA for the CDR3: TGTGCCAGCAGTTTATCGGCGGGGGGACAAGAGACCCAGTACTTC. Translating it yields CASSLSAGGQETQYF.

This chain joins TRBV7-9 and TRBJ2-1, with 7 bases lining up with TRBD1. The CDR3 loop spans 18 amino acids. Germline CDR1 is SEHNR and CDR2 is FQNEAQ (reference sequence). The junction had 15 bases not matched to a gene; V was cut back by 2 bases and J by 5 bases. The DNA of the CDR3 is TGTGCCAGCAGCTTACCTCCAAGACAGGGAATTACGCACAATGAGCAGTTCTTC. Residues: CASSLPPRQGITHNEQFF.

The chain couples TRBV7-9 to TRBJ1-4; 11 bases line up with TRBD1. J gave up 8 bases and V 5 bases, and 13 bases lay outside the gene matches. The germline V gene encodes CDR1 SEHNR and CDR2 FQNEAQ (reference sequence). The CDR3 loop spans 17 amino acids. The CDR3 loop reads CASSLGTGGFLGEKLFF. The CDR3 nucleotides are TGTGCCAGCAGCCTAGGGACAGGGGGATTCCTGGGCGAAAAACTGTTTTTT.

This rearrangement joins TRBV2 to TRBJ2-2; the match to TRBD1 covers 8 bases. CDR1 is SNHLY and CDR2 is FYNNEI in the germline V gene. V dropped 8 bases and J dropped 2; count of bases not matched to a gene: 7. The CDR3 is 15 amino acids. CDR3 nucleotides: TGTGCCAGCGACAGGGGCGGCCGAAACACCGGGGAGCTGTTTTTT. This sequence encodes CASDRGGRNTGELFF.

Written as DNA, the CDR3 is TGTGCCAGCAGCTCACCCGGGACAGGGGGCCAGGCTACGCAGTATTTT. This sequence encodes CASSSPGTGGQATQYF. The chain has TRBV5-5 and TRBJ2-3; 12 nucleotides match TRBD1. This CDR3 comprises 16 residues. Germline V lookup: CDR1 SGHKS, CDR2 YYEKEE (reference sequence). J was trimmed by 8 bases and V by 3 bases; bases with no gene match: 10.

The V call is TRBV21-1, the J call TRBJ1-1. TRBV21-1 is noted as a pseudogene. There are 16 residues in the CDR3. This CDR3 reads CASSKATAPEGSEAFF. The CDR3, as DNA: TGTGCCAGCAGCAAGGCTACAGCGCCGGAGGGGTCTGAAGCTTTCTTT.

This clone was found a few times. The chain recombines TRBV6-5 with TRBJ2-1, with a tentative D call TRBD2 (6 bases). Trimming pared 7 bases from V and 6 bases from J, leaving 16 bases between. The length of the CDR3 is 14 residues. Germline lookup yields CDR1 MNHEY and CDR2 SVGAGI. The CDR3 loop reads CASTSPGDFNEQFF. The CDR3 nucleotides are TGTGCCAGCACTTCCCCGGGGGACTTCAATGAGCAGTTCTTC.

The chain couples TRBV19 to TRBJ2-1; a weak D match, TRBD1 (6 bases). CDR3 length: 13 amino acids. Trimming pared 2 bases from V and 9 bases from J, leaving 11 bases between. Per the germline V gene, CDR1 is LNHDA and CDR2 is SQIVND (reference sequence). DNA for the CDR3: TGTGCCAGTAGTATAAAACAGGGAATTGAGCAGTTCTTC. Amino acids: CASSIKQGIEQFF.

The J gene is TRBJ2-6, the V gene TRBV7-6; 14 bases match TRBD2. The length of the CDR3 is 21 residues. V gave up 0 bases and J gave up 0 bases; unmatched junction bases: 7. Germline assignment: CDR1 SGHVS and CDR2 FNYEAQ. The CDR3 is CASSLALGLAGDHSGANVLTF. CDR3 bases: TGTGCCAGCAGCTTAGCTTTGGGACTAGCGGGGGACCACTCTGGGGCCAACGTCCTGACTTTC. The whole variable domain, remainder taken from reference TRBV7-6 and TRBJ2-6, is GAGVSQSPRYKVTKRGQDVALRCDPISGHVSLYWYRQALGQGPEFLTYFNYEAQQDKSGLPNDRFSAERPEGSISTLTIQRTEQRDSAMYRCASSLALGLAGDHSGANVLTFGAGSRLTVL.

The rearrangement joins TRBV18 to TRBJ2-5, with D unresolved. CDR3 length: 12 amino acids. Germline V lookup: CDR1 KGHSH, CDR2 LQKENI. V was pared by 1 base and J by 5 bases, with 5 bases between. The CDR3 loop is CASSPQRETQYF. For the CDR3, the DNA is TGTGCCAGCTCACCACAACGGGAGACCCAGTACTTC.

The rearrangement links TRBV30 to TRBJ1-2, with D perhaps TRBD1 (6 bases). The germline V gene has CDR1 GTSNPN and CDR2 SVGIG (reference sequence). This CDR3 is 17 amino acids long. V lost 0 bases and J lost 3, with 20 bases in between. CDR3 sequence reads: CAWSVLGAGRGDYGYTF. The CDR3 nucleotides read TGTGCCTGGAGTGTATTAGGGGCCGGCAGGGGAGACTATGGCTACACCTTC.

Here the CDR3 reads CASSRTGLNTGELFF. The DNA for the CDR3 is TGTGCCAGCAGTAGGACAGGGCTGAACACCGGGGAGCTGTTTTTT. The V and J genes are TRBV7-8 and TRBJ2-2, with 8 bases that match TRBD1. The CDR3 consists of 15 residues. V lost 6 bases to trimming and J lost 1 base; unmatched junction nucleotides: 4. From germline, CDR1 is SGHVS and CDR2 FQNEAQ.

This clone was counted between two and nine times. V is TRBV7-8 and J is TRBJ1-5; D gene ambiguous. The CDR3 length is 14 residues. Germline V gene data show CDR1 as SGHVS and CDR2 as FQNEAQ. The germline V and J ends were trimmed by 5 bases and 4 bases, with 12 bases remaining between them. The CDR3 DNA sequence: TGTGCCAGCAGCCACCAGGCTCTTAATCAGCCCCAGCATTTT. Translating it yields CASSHQALNQPQHF.

This clone has a handful of counts. This sequence joins TRBV19 and TRBJ1-5; 9 positions match TRBD1. The junction had 8 bases not matched to a gene; V was cut back by 5 bases and J by 6 bases. The CDR3 has 15 residues. Germline-derived CDR1 and CDR2 are LNHDA and SQIVND (reference sequence). DNA of the CDR3: TGTGCCAGTAGTCCCCGGGACAGGGAACCTCAGCCCCAGCATTTT. Translation: CASSPRDREPQPQHF.